This TCR beta chain was captured in a study of blood T cell repertoires in COVID-19. Turning to the study itself: Whether acute or convalescent, the COVID-19 samples came from the United States, Italy and Spain. T cells, B-cell-depleted T cells, or PBMCs supplied cDNA or gDNA.

This clone was seen a single time. The germline gives CDR1 KGHDR, CDR2 SFDVKD. CDR3 length equals 14 residues. Between the trimmed V and J ends, which lost 9 bases and 6 bases, there was a span of 17 bases. Under the authors' procedure: Estimation of nucleated cell counts was performed using reference gene primer amplification. Libraries were prepared by immunoSEQ multiplex PCR; TCRdb keeps only in-frame clonotypes and omits some of them. V and J calls and clone size are as listed in that table; D and trimming were resolved from the DNA. The repertoire holds more than 100,000 clones, with 80% to 90% as singletons.

Material: peripheral blood. The chain has TRBV24-1 and TRBJ2-1, with a weak D call TRBD1 (6 bases). The receptor's source is a man aged 35 to 55 with acute or convalescent COVID-19. CDR3 loop: CATGNGQTINEQFF. In DNA, the CDR3 is TGTGCCACCGGCAACGGACAGACCATCAATGAGCAGTTCTTC.